This T cell receptor beta chain was found in a study of blood T cells in healthy people across ages (dated by TCRdb to the mid-2010s). Notes on the research overall: In model experiments, template switching captured roughly one uniquely barcoded TCR beta cDNA molecule for every two T cells. Age-related changes in TCR beta repertoire diversity were measured in the study by deep sequencing normalized with unique cDNA molecular identifiers. The donors were divided into four age groups: young (average about 16 years), middle-aged (almost 40), aged (approximately 62) and long-lived (roughly 88). Donors of different ages were randomly distributed across sequencing lanes to avoid experimental bias. Using the same blood draw, the study looked at two additional independent replicas of 1 million unique cDNA reads for two donors, one aged 18 to 30 and the other aged 80 or older. Beyond this particular receptor, the publication reports: As age increased, observed TCR beta diversity per million T cells dropped in a roughly linear way, and a significant reduction was already evident by age approximately 40. Estimates of total diversity based on one million sequenced T cells were considered lower bounds and underestimates. Since profiling was done on bulk unsorted PBMCs, naive and antigen-experienced compartments could not be conclusively compared. Observed TCR beta diversity correlated strongly with the percentage of naive T cells measured by flow cytometry. Compared with the aged group, more naive CD4+ T cells, fewer expanded clones and increased TCR diversity were shown by the long-lived group, suggesting age selection. The CMV infection status of donors was not known, potentially confounding age-related changes in expanded clonotypes.

Library construction relied on 5' RACE. Sequencer: Illumina HiSeq 2500. A second 7 to 11 cycle PCR used a sample-barcoded 5' primer and a J-beta primer mix. Each TCR beta cDNA molecule received a unique molecular identifier from a template-switch 5' adaptor carrying 12 random nucleotides. Each sample yielded at least 2.5 million CDR3-containing paired-end reads. All of the RNA was converted into first-strand cDNA using the Mint cDNA synthesis kit, with a TRBC-specific oligonucleotide serving as the primer. All cDNA was treated with uracil-DNA glycosylase and then went through a first 18-cycle PCR with the universal primers M1SS and BC2_uni_R. In the original analysis: For normalization, 1 million high-quality reads were randomly selected from each sample, with every read carrying a distinct molecular identifier. Instead of being binned into consensus sequences, reads with shared molecular identifiers were discarded. MiTCR, set to a Q25 quality threshold and the strictest error-elimination algorithm, was used for CDR3 identification, clonotype clustering and error correction. A nonparametric unseen species model with Euler transformation was used to estimate a lower bound on total TCR beta diversity. Through fastp at Q25 and MiXCR, TCRdb rebuilt clones from the public reads, retaining in-frame beta chains. Each CDR3 protein gets just one entry, which takes the most common genes and DNA from the rows behind it. These V and J calls derive from TCRdb rather than the authors' analysis. This sample is represented by roughly 640,000 distinct CDR3 sequences; under 30% of them were singletons. The top ten hold about 15% of the sample.

Systemically healthy Caucasian individuals from Russia, 39 in total and aged roughly 6 to 90 years, were included as donors. Roughly 10 milliliters of peripheral blood were drawn from each donor into EDTA-treated Vacutainer tubes. Ficoll-Paque density-gradient centrifugation was used to isolate PBMCs, with at least 7 million obtained per sample. Trizol reagent was used to extract total RNA from PBMCs, with at least 5.5 micrograms per sample. The percentages of naive CD45RAhigh/CD27high T cells were determined by flow cytometry on a PBMC aliquot from every donor. Based on the germline V gene, the CDR1 and CDR2 sequences are MNHNS and SASEGT. V lost 4 bases and J lost 4 bases; the stretch between them is 18 bases long. Its CDR3 holds 16 amino acids, cysteine through phenylalanine. The retained sequence is limited to the CDR3, 48 bases, with the frame set at the first base. In its sample, this clonotype was seen many times. Its binding antigen is unknown. Per-base quality was not reported, and no clone a single base away is much larger than it.

This sequence originates from a woman of 80 years or more in good health. Sequencing input: blood. The rearrangement combines TRBV6-1 with TRBJ2-3; a weak D assignment points to TRBD2 (5 bases agree). At the DNA level, the sequence is TGTGCCAGCAGTGTCGACGATCGGGGATGGTCAGATACGCAGTATTTT. Its protein product is CASSVDDRGWSDTQYF.